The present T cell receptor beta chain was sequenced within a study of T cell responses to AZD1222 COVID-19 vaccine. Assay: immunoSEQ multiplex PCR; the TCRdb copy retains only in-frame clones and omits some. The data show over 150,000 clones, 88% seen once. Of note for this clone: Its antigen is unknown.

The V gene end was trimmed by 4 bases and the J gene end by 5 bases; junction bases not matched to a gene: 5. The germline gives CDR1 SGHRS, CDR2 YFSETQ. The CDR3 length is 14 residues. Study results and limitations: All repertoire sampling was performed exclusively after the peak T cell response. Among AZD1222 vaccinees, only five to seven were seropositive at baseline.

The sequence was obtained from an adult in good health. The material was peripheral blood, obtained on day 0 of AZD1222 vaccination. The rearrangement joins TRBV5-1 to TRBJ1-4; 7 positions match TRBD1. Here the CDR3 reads CASSLGQTNEKLFF. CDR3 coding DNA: TGCGCCAGCAGCCTGGGACAGACGAATGAAAAACTGTTTTTT. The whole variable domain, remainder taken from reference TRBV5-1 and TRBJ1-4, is KAGVTQTPRYLIKTRGQQVTLSCSPISGHRSVSWYQQTPGQGLQFLFEYFSETQRNKGNFPGRFSGRQFSNSRSEMNVSTLELGDSALYLCASSLGQTNEKLFFGSGTQLSVL.